These 13 T cell receptor beta chains were all obtained from the same sample, sequenced in a study of human T cells and chemical hapten exposure. The time point is: pre-sensitization, week 0. The treatment: therapeutic diphenylcyclopropenone sensitization with weekly scalp DPC. TCRdb fed the RACE reads into MiXCR, producing one record per CDR3 protein. Here the sample spans 95,000 to 100,000 distinct CDR3 sequences, 10% to 13% being singletons. The sample in question was whole blood, obtained in connection with sensitization to the hapten diphenylcyclopropenone (DPC). All receptors derive from a woman in her fifties or sixties with alopecia areata. Some clones in this sample may be carry-over from other donors' samples.

This clonotype turned up a few times. The chain joins TRBV9 to TRBJ2-3; 11 bases align to TRBD2. Germline CDR1 and CDR2: SGDLS and YYNGEE. There are 16 residues in the CDR3. With 0 bases clipped from V and 6 bases from J, the junction kept 6 bases outside the gene matches. The CDR3: CASSVDGSGGVDTQYF. The CDR3 DNA is TGTGCCAGCAGCGTAGATGGTAGCGGGGGGGTGGATACGCAGTATTTT. Drawing the rest from reference TRBV9 and TRBJ2-3, the complete variable domain is DSGVTQTPKHLITATGQRVTLRCSPRSGDLSVYWYQQSLDQGLQFLIQYYNGEERAKGNILERFSAQQFPDLHSELNLSSLELGDSALYFCASSVDGSGGVDTQYFGPGTRLTVL.

The chain is built from TRBV20-1 and TRBJ1-2, with no clear D. CDR1 DFQATT and CDR2 SNEGSKA come from the germline V gene (reference sequence). V gave up 5 bases and J gave up 6 bases, with 10 bases separating them. CDR3 length equals 11 residues. CDR3 residues: CSASKTDGYTF. As DNA, the CDR3 is TGCAGTGCTTCCAAGACTGATGGCTACACCTTC.

This clonotype showed up many times. The genes are TRBV29-1 and TRBJ2-3; no clear D. The CDR3 is 11 residues long. Germline CDR1 is SQVTM and CDR2 is ANQGSEA. With 3 bases removed from V and 6 bases from J, the gap between germline ends came to 7 bases. CDR3 nucleotide sequence: TGCAGCGTTGAGTTTGGGGATACGCAGTATTTT. This codes for CSVEFGDTQYF.

This clonotype has just a few counts. The chain couples TRBV6-2 or TRBV6-3 to TRBJ2-7, with D tentatively TRBD1 (5 bases). The germline V and J ends were trimmed by 7 bases and 4 bases, with 11 bases remaining between them. The CDR3 is 12 amino acids. Germline V gene sequence: CDR1 MNHEY, CDR2 SVGEGT. This chain's CDR3 is CASKQNRYEQYF. The CDR3, as DNA: TGTGCCAGCAAACAGAACAGGTACGAGCAGTACTTC.

The chain joins TRBV5-6 to TRBJ1-2; possibly TRBD1 for D (5 bases). Trimming cost V 4 bases and J 4 bases, with 14 bases left between them. The CDR3 is 14 amino acids. Germline V gives CDR1 SGHDT, CDR2 YYEEEE. The CDR3 DNA sequence: TGTGCCAGCAGCCAAGGGACGGCTCCCTATGGCTACACCTTC. It is translated as CASSQGTAPYGYTF.

This sequence joins TRBV24-1 and TRBJ2-5; D may be TRBD1 or TRBD2 (6 bases each). V lost 10 bases, J lost 4 bases, and 9 bases lay in between. In germline, CDR1 is KGHDR, CDR2 SFDVKD. The CDR3 spans 11 residues. For the CDR3, the DNA is TGTGCCACGGAGGGGGGAGAGACCCAGTACTTC. Its translation is CATEGGETQYF.

In this sample, this clonotype turned up many times. The chain employs TRBV7-2 and TRBJ2-3, with D unresolved. The germline CDR1 and CDR2 sequences are SGHTA and FQGNSA. Deletions cut 1 base from V and 6 bases from J, with 8 bases between. CDR3 length: 13 amino acids. The CDR3 nucleotides are TGTGCCAGCAGCTTAGAAGCGCAGGATACGCAGTATTTT. It translates to CASSLEAQDTQYF.

This chain connects TRBV7-2 to TRBJ2-6; perhaps TRBD1 as D (6 bases). Germline V gives CDR1 SGHTA, CDR2 FQGNSA. CDR3 size: 16 residues. Trimming stripped 2 bases from V and 3 bases from J, with 11 bases between. CDR3 amino acids: CASSLQGSSGANVLTF. For the CDR3, the DNA is TGTGCCAGCAGCTTACAGGGGTCGAGTGGGGCCAACGTCCTGACTTTC.

This chain joins TRBV7-9 and TRBJ1-1, with TRBD1 matching 7 bases. The junction had 8 bases not matched to a gene; V was cut back by 5 bases and J by 8 bases. The CDR3 runs to 13 residues. Germline V gene lookup returns CDR1 SEHNR and CDR2 FQNEAQ (reference sequence). The CDR3 DNA follows: TGTGCCAGCAGCCCCCGGAGGGACAGCGAAGCTTTCTTT. Protein: CASSPRRDSEAFF.

This clonotype showed up many times. This rearrangement joins TRBV12-3 or TRBV12-4 to TRBJ2-1; TRBD2 matches at 8 bases. V gave up 5 bases and J gave up 8 bases; unmatched junction bases: 11. This CDR3 is built from 15 residues. CDR3 protein: CASSPSKGTRDEQFF. CDR3 coding DNA: TGTGCCAGCAGTCCCTCCAAGGGGACTAGGGATGAGCAGTTCTTC.

This clonotype was seen at least ten times. The chain joins TRBV3-1 to TRBJ2-5, with D perhaps matching TRBD1 (5 bases). Between the trimmed V and J ends, which lost 2 bases and 2 bases, there was a span of 9 bases. There are 14 residues in the CDR3. Germline CDR1 is LGHDT and CDR2 is YNNKEL (reference sequence). As DNA, the CDR3 is TGTGCCAGCAGCCAACAGGGTTCACAAGAGACCCAGTACTTC. Translating gives CASSQQGSQETQYF.

This clonotype was picked up a small number of times. V gene TRBV20-1 combines with J gene TRBJ1-2; D remains unclear. The CDR3 loop spans 11 amino acids. The V gene's germline CDR1 is DFQATT and CDR2 SNEGSKA (reference sequence). Trimming removed 3 bases from V and 2 bases from J, with 4 bases in between. This CDR3 reads CSASANYGYTF. The CDR3 DNA reads as TGCAGTGCTAGTGCGAACTATGGCTACACCTTC.

The chain recombines TRBV11-2 with TRBJ2-1; TRBD2 agrees at 9 bases. The length of the CDR3 is 15 residues. V lost 3 bases and J lost 8; bases outside the gene matches: 8. Germline V gene lookup returns CDR1 SGHAT and CDR2 FQNNGV. CDR3 in amino acids: CASSFRGGALDEQFF. CDR3 coding DNA: TGTGCCAGCAGCTTCCGCGGGGGGGCATTGGATGAGCAGTTCTTC.